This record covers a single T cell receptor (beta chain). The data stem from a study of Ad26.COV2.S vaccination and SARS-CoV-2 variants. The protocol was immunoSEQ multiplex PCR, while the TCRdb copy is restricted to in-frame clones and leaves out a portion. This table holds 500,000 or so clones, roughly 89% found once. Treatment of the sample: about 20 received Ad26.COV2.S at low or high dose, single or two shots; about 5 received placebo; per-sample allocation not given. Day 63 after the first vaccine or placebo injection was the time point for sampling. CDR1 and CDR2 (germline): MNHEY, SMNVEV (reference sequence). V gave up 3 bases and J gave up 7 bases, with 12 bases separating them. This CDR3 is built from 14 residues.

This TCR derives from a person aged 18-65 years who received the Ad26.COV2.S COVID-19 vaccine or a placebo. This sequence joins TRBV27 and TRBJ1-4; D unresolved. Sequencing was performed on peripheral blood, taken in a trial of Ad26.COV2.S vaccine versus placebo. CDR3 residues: CASSFRSRGEKLFF. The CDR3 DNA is TGTGCCAGCAGTTTCCGGTCGCGGGGTGAAAAACTGTTTTTT.